The 20 T cell receptor beta chains reported below all come from one sample, sequenced in a study of blood T cell repertoires in COVID-19. Here immunoSEQ multiplex PCR was the method, and the copy in TCRdb shows in-frame clones only, minus some. The sample includes approximately 240,000 clones, about nine tenths of them seen just once. The sample was peripheral blood. The receptors here all came from a man aged 25 to 40 with COVID-19, enrolled during active disease.

This rearrangement joins TRBV11-2 to TRBJ2-3; 11 bases are shared with TRBD2. With 5 bases clipped from V and 3 bases from J, the junction kept 4 bases outside the gene matches. The germline V gene encodes CDR1 SGHAT and CDR2 FQNNGV. The CDR3 consists of 15 residues. The CDR3 nucleotides read TGTGCCAGCAGCCCGACTAGCGGGAAAACAGATACGCAGTATTTT. It encodes CASSPTSGKTDTQYF. The full variable domain, completed using reference TRBV11-2 and TRBJ2-3, is EAGVAQSPRYKIIEKRQSVAFWCNPISGHATLYWYQQILGQGPKLLIQFQNNGVVDDSQLPKDRFSAERLKGVDSTLKIQPAKLEDSAVYLCASSPTSGKTDTQYFGPGTRLTVL.

The table lists this clone with a few counts. This chain links TRBV5-1 with TRBJ2-7; TRBD1 might be the D (5 bases). The CDR3 spans 15 residues. The germline V gene has CDR1 SGHRS and CDR2 YFSETQ. Trimming removed 4 bases at V and 2 bases at J, with 16 bases between. The CDR3 loop is CASSIGHTEAYEQYF. Written as DNA, the CDR3 is TGCGCCAGCAGCATCGGACACACCGAGGCCTACGAGCAGTACTTC. The variable domain in full, with the rest retrieved from reference TRBV5-1 and TRBJ2-7, is KAGVTQTPRYLIKTRGQQVTLSCSPISGHRSVSWYQQTPGQGLQFLFEYFSETQRNKGNFPGRFSGRQFSNSRSEMNVSTLELGDSALYLCASSIGHTEAYEQYFGPGTRLTVT.

Only one count was recorded for this clone. V is TRBV3-1 (or the pseudogene TRBV3-2) and J is TRBJ1-4; 7 bases are a match to TRBD1. The CDR3 spans 15 residues. Germline V gives CDR1 LGHDT, CDR2 YNNKEL (reference sequence). Trimming took 4 bases from V and 0 from J; bases not matched to a gene: 2. The CDR3 reads CASSRDRATNEKLFF. As DNA, the CDR3 is TGTGCCAGCAGCCGGGACAGAGCAACTAATGAAAAACTGTTTTTT.

The sample holds a few counts of this clone. This rearrangement joins TRBV5-1 to TRBJ2-7; 9 positions match TRBD1. The CDR3 has 16 residues. Germline CDR1 and CDR2: SGHRS and YFSETQ. V was clipped by 4 bases and J by 2 bases; unmatched bases: 10. The DNA for the CDR3 is TGCGCCAGCAGCCAAGGGGGGACAGGGCAGACCTACGAGCAGTACTTC. Translated, it gives CASSQGGTGQTYEQYF.

The chain recombines TRBV7-9 with TRBJ1-1; D is possibly TRBD1 (6 bases). Trimming took off 2 bases at V and 0 bases at J, with 10 bases between the two ends. The CDR3 covers 15 residues. Germline V gene sequence: CDR1 SEHNR, CDR2 FQNEAQ (reference sequence). The CDR3 sequence is CASSLQGWLNTEAFF. The CDR3 region has the DNA TGTGCCAGCAGCTTACAGGGGTGGTTGAACACTGAAGCTTTCTTT.

The chain uses TRBV5-1 and TRBJ2-5; 8 nucleotides agree with TRBD1. The CDR3 consists of 14 residues. The J segment lost 3 bases and the V segment lost 4 bases, leaving 5 bases of the junction unmatched. Germline V gene sequence: CDR1 SGHRS, CDR2 YFSETQ. The CDR3 DNA reads TGCGCCAGCAGCACCGGACAGGGAGAAGAGACCCAGTACTTC. Translated: CASSTGQGEETQYF. Using reference TRBV5-1 and TRBJ2-5 for the parts outside the CDR3, the full variable domain is KAGVTQTPRYLIKTRGQQVTLSCSPISGHRSVSWYQQTPGQGLQFLFEYFSETQRNKGNFPGRFSGRQFSNSRSEMNVSTLELGDSALYLCASSTGQGEETQYFGPGTRLLVL.

The chain uses TRBV7-9 and TRBJ2-1, with 10 bases aligning to TRBD2. The CDR3 runs to 16 residues. The ends lost 0 bases at V and 8 bases at J; junction bases unmatched: 7. Germline CDR1 SEHNR, CDR2 FQNEAQ (reference sequence). The CDR3 sequence: CASSLARLAGDYEQFF. CDR3 sequence (DNA): TGTGCCAGCAGCTTAGCGCGCCTAGCGGGGGACTATGAGCAGTTCTTC. The full variable domain, rest sourced from reference TRBV7-9 and TRBJ2-1, is DTGVSQNPRHKITKRGQNVTFRCDPISEHNRLYWYRQTLGQGPEFLTYFQNEAQLEKSRLLSDRFSAERPKGSFSTLEIQRTEQGDSAMYLCASSLARLAGDYEQFFGPGTRLTVL.

This chain's CDR3 is CASSSSTGRTEAFF. CDR3 bases: TGTGCCAGCAGTTCCTCGACAGGGAGGACTGAAGCTTTCTTT. This chain links TRBV6-2 or TRBV6-3 with TRBJ1-1, with 7 bases lining up with TRBD1. CDR3 length: 14 amino acids. Losses at the gene ends were 4 bases for V and 5 bases for J; bases not matched to a gene: 7. Germline lookup yields CDR1 MNHEY and CDR2 SVGEGT.

The sample holds a few counts of this clone. V and J are TRBV3-1 (or the pseudogene TRBV3-2) and TRBJ2-1; D ambiguous. With 3 bases removed from V and 10 bases from J, the gap between germline ends came to 4 bases. The germline gives CDR1 LGHDT, CDR2 YNNKEL (reference sequence). This CDR3 is built from 10 residues. CDR3 nucleotides: TGTGCCAGCAGCCAGAGCGAGCAGTTCTTC. Translated: CASSQSEQFF.

This clone turned up a few times. The V call is TRBV27, the J call TRBJ1-2; TRBD1 matches at 10 bases. The CDR3 consists of 14 residues. CDR1 is MNHEY, CDR2 SMNVEV, per germline (reference sequence). With 6 bases clipped from V and 8 bases from J, the junction kept 9 bases outside the gene matches. CDR3 region: CASRRGQGLRGYTF. The CDR3 coding sequence is TGTGCCAGCAGAAGGGGACAGGGGTTGAGGGGCTACACCTTC.

The chain recombines TRBV7-9 with TRBJ2-7; 11 bases line up with TRBD2. Germline CDR1 is SEHNR and CDR2 is FQNEAQ (reference sequence). Trimming removed 5 bases from V and 2 bases from J; junction bases left unmatched: 5. There are 15 residues in the CDR3. The CDR3 bases are TGTGCCAGCAGCCTTGGGACTAGCGGAACCTACGAGCAGTACTTC. Its translation is CASSLGTSGTYEQYF.

The chain combines TRBV6-5 with TRBJ1-6; TRBD1 aligns across 8 bases. Trimming removed 2 bases from V and 10 bases from J; junction bases left unmatched: 4. This CDR3 comprises 14 residues. Per the germline V gene, CDR1 is MNHEY and CDR2 is SVGAGI. In nucleotides, the CDR3 is TGTGCCAGCAGTTACCGGACAGGGCAATCACCCCTCCACTTT. Residues: CASSYRTGQSPLHF.

The chain couples TRBV5-1 to TRBJ1-2; no firm D call. V lost 1 base and J lost 3, with 10 bases in between. CDR1 is SGHRS, CDR2 YFSETQ, per germline. This CDR3 is 14 amino acids long. The CDR3 nucleotides read TGCGCCAGCAGCTTGTGGGCTATGGACTATGGCTACACCTTC. The encoded protein is CASSLWAMDYGYTF.

The chain couples TRBV20-1 to TRBJ2-1; 10 bases are shared with TRBD1. This CDR3 is 15 amino acids long. The V and J ends lost 3 bases and 7 bases, in that order; junction bases with no gene match: 9. Per the germline V gene, CDR1 is DFQATT and CDR2 is SNEGSKA (reference sequence). In DNA form, the CDR3 reads TGCAGTGCTAGTCCGCCGGGACAGGGGTGGAATGAGCAGTTCTTC. It is translated as CSASPPGQGWNEQFF.

This clone came up once. The rearrangement uses TRBV6-6 and TRBJ1-3; D unclear. Germline V gives CDR1 MNHNY, CDR2 SVGAGI (reference sequence). This CDR3 is 17 amino acids long. Between the trimmed V and J ends, which lost 5 bases and 0 bases, there was a span of 17 bases. The CDR3 DNA is TGTGCCAGCAGTCCTTTGGACGGGAAAAGCTCTGGAAACACCATATATTTT. This sequence encodes CASSPLDGKSSGNTIYF.

The chain joins TRBV5-1 to TRBJ2-1; 13 bases align to TRBD2. J gave up 7 bases and V 4 bases, and 11 bases lay outside the gene matches. The germline V gene has CDR1 SGHRS and CDR2 YFSETQ. The length of the CDR3 is 17 residues. CDR3 sequence (DNA): TGCGCCAGCAGCACTCCTACTAGCGGGGGGGCCTGGAATGAGCAGTTCTTC. Protein sequence: CASSTPTSGGAWNEQFF.

V usage is TRBV11-2 and J usage is TRBJ2-1; 9 positions agree with TRBD1. The CDR3 extends over 15 amino acids. The junction had 6 bases not matched to a gene; V was cut back by 1 base and J by 8 bases. In germline, CDR1 is SGHAT, CDR2 FQNNGV. In DNA form, the CDR3 reads TGTGCCAGCAGCTTAGTAGGGACAGGGTCTGATGAGCAGTTCTTC. It encodes CASSLVGTGSDEQFF.

The chain is built from TRBV11-2 and TRBJ1-2; possible D gene TRBD1, 5 bases. The V end was cut by 5 bases, the J end by 8 bases, with 18 bases between. The germline V gene has CDR1 SGHAT and CDR2 FQNNGV. The CDR3 has 14 amino acids. The CDR3: CASSPTGGKLGYTF. CDR3 DNA sequence: TGTGCCAGCAGCCCGACGGGGGGTAAGCTCGGCTACACCTTC.

The chain recombines TRBV11-3 with TRBJ2-5; 9 bases are shared with TRBD1. V lost 5 bases to trimming and J lost 1 base; unmatched junction nucleotides: 8. The CDR3 is made up of 16 amino acids. CDR1 is SGHNT, CDR2 YENEEA, per germline. CDR3 amino acids: CASSHGQGKGQETQYF. The CDR3 coding sequence is TGTGCCAGCAGCCACGGACAGGGGAAGGGCCAAGAGACCCAGTACTTC.

The rearrangement joins TRBV6-5 to TRBJ1-1; weak D call: TRBD1 (5 bases). CDR3 length equals 14 residues. Trimming removed 6 bases from V and 4 bases from J, with 15 bases in between. Germline V gene data show CDR1 as MNHEY and CDR2 as SVGAGI. The CDR3 spells CASRGGTDRTEAFF. The CDR3 coding sequence is TGTGCCAGCAGGGGCGGGACGGACCGCACTGAAGCTTTCTTT.